The subject of this entry is one T cell receptor beta chain. Its specificity is unknown. The data are from a study of long-term antiretroviral therapy in people with HIV. Study-wide background: Initial samples were collected about a decade before the 2015 immediate-ART recommendation.

Samples were assayed with immunoSEQ v3.0 at survey level. Clones were read by immunoSEQ multiplex PCR, and TCRdb kept only the in-frame ones, dropping some. The table records 20,000 to 30,000 clones, roughly 87% of them present only once. Between the trimmed V and J ends, which lost 2 bases and 4 bases, there was a span of 15 bases. The CDR3 runs to 16 residues. Looked up from germline, CDR1 is MNHNS and CDR2 is SASEGT. Study results and caveats: Diversity measured after ART increased yet remained under transplant donor controls. Clones that expanded before ART (that is, prior to treatment) dominated the repertoire at all time points.

The sequence came from a woman in her 30s with HIV. This specimen was unsorted PBMCs, taken 1.1 years before starting antiretroviral therapy. The gene calls are TRBV6-1 and TRBJ2-4; tentatively, D is TRBD1 (5 bases). CDR3 region: CASSEIGQGLKNIQYF. DNA of the CDR3: TGTGCCAGCAGTGAAATCGGGCAGGGCCTAAAAAACATTCAGTACTTC.